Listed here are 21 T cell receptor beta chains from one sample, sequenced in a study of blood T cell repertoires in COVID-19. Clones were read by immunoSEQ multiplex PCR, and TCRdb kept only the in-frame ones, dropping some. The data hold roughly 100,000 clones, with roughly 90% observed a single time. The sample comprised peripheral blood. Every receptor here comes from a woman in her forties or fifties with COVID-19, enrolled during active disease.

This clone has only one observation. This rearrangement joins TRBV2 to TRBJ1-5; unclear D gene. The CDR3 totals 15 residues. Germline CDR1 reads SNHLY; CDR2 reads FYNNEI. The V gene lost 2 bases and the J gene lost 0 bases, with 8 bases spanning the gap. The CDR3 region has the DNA TGTGCCAGCAGTGAAAACTTCGGTAGCAATCAGCCCCAGCATTTT. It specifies CASSENFGSNQPQHF.

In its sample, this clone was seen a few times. CDR3 loop: CASSPRDRRYEQYF. CDR3 bases: TGTGCCAGCAGTCCCCGGGACAGGCGCTACGAGCAGTACTTC. The chain employs TRBV6-5 and TRBJ2-7, with 8 positions matching TRBD1. Germline trimming cut 5 bases from V and 3 bases from J; bases unmatched to any gene: 6. This CDR3 is 14 amino acids long. Per germline, CDR1 MNHEY and CDR2 SVGAGI.

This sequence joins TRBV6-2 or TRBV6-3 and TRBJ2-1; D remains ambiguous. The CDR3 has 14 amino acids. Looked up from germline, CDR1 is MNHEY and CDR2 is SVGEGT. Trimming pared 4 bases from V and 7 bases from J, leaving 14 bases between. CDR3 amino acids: CASSFRISKNEQFF. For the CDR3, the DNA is TGTGCCAGCAGTTTCAGGATTTCAAAAAATGAGCAGTTCTTC.

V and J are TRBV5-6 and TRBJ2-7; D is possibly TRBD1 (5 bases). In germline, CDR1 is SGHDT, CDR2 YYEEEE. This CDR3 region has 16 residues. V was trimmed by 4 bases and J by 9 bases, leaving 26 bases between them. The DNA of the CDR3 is TGTGCCAGCAGCCTAAAACAGGCAGGCCGAGAGGTGGGGCAGTACGTC. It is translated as CASSLKQAGREVGQYV.

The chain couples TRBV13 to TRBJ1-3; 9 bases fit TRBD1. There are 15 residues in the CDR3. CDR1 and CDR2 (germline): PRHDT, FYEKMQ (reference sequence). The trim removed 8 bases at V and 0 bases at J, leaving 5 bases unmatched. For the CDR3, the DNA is TGTGCCAGCCGCCGACAGGGGGACTCTGGAAACACCATATATTTT. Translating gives CASRRQGDSGNTIYF.

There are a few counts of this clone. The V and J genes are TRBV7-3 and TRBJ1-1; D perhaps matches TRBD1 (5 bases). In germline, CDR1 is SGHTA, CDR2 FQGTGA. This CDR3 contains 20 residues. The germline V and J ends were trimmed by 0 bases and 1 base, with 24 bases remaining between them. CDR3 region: CASSLTGSSRVGGANTEAFF. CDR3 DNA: TGTGCCAGCAGCTTAACCGGGTCTAGTCGTGTAGGAGGGGCGAACACTGAAGCTTTCTTT. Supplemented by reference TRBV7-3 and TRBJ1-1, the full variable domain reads GAGVSQTPSNKVTEKGKYVELRCDPISGHTALYWYRQSLGQGPEFLIYFQGTGAADDSGLPNDRFFAVRPEGSVSTLKIQRTERGDSAVYLCASSLTGSSRVGGANTEAFFGQGTRLTVV.

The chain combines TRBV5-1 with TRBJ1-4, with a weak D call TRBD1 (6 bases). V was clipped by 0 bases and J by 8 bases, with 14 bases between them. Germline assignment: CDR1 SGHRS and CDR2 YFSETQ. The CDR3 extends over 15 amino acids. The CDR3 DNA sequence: TGCGCCAGCAGCTTGGCCATGGGGGCTGGAGAAAAACTGTTTTTT. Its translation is CASSLAMGAGEKLFF.

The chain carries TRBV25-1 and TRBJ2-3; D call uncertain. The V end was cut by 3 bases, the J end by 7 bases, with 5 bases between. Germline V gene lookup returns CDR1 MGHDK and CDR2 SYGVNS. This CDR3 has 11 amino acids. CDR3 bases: TGTGCCAGCAGTGACCTTTATACGCAGTATTTT. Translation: CASSDLYTQYF.

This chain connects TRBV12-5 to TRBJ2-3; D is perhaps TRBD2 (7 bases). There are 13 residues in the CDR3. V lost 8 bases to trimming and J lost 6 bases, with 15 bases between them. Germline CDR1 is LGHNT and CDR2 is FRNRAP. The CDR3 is CASRGGGQDTQYF. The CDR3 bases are TGTGCTAGTAGGGGGGGCGGGCAGGATACGCAGTATTTT. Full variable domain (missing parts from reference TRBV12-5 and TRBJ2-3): DARVTQTPRHKVTEMGQEVTMRCQPILGHNTVFWYRQTMMQGLELLAYFRNRAPLDDSGMPKDRFSAEMPDATLATLKIQPSEPRDSAVYFCASRGGGQDTQYFGPGTRLTVL.

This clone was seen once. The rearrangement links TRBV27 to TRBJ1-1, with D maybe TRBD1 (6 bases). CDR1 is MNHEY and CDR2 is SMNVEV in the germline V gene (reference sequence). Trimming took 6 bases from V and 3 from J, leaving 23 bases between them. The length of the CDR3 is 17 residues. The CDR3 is CASSTTTGYSPYTEAFF. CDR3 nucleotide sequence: TGTGCCAGCAGCACGACGACAGGTTACTCGCCCTACACTGAAGCTTTCTTT.

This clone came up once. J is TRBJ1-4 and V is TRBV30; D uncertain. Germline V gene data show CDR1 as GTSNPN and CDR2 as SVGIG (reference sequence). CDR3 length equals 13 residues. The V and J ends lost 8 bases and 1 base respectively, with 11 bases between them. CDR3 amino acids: CAMGRVTNEKLFF. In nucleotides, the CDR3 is TGTGCCATGGGGAGGGTAACTAATGAAAAACTGTTTTTT.

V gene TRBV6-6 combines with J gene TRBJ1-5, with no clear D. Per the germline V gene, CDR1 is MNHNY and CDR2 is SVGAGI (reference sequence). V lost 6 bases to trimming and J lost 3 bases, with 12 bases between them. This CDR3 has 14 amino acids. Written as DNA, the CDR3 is TGTGCCAGCAGCCCCCCGGGTTTCAATCAGCCCCAGCATTTT. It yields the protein CASSPPGFNQPQHF.

The CDR3 reads CAYYPGQGSFYGYTF. DNA for the CDR3: TGTGCCTACTACCCGGGACAGGGCTCTTTTTATGGCTACACCTTC. The chain uses TRBV30 and TRBJ1-2; 9 bases are shared with TRBD1. Germline V gene data show CDR1 as GTSNPN and CDR2 as SVGIG (reference sequence). V was pared by 7 bases and J by 5 bases, with 14 bases of the junction left unmatched. The CDR3 covers 15 residues.

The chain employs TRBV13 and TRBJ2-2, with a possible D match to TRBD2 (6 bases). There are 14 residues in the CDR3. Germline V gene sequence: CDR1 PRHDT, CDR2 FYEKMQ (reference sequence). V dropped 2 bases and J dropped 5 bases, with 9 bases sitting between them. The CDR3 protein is CASSLPSVTGELFF. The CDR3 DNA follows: TGTGCCAGCAGCTTACCTAGCGTGACCGGGGAGCTGTTTTTT.

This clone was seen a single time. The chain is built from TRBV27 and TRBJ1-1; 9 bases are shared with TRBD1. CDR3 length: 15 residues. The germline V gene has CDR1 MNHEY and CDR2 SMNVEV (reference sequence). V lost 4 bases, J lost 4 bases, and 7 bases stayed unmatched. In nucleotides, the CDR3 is TGTGCCAGCAGTTCCCAGGGACAGGGATTCACTGAAGCTTTCTTT. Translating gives CASSSQGQGFTEAFF.

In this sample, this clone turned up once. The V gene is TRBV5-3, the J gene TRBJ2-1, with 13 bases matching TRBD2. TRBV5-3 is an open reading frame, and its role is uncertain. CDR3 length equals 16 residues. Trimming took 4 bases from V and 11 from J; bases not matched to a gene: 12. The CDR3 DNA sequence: TGTGCCAGAAGCCTCCGACTAGCGGGAGGTAAGACTCAGCAGTTCTTC. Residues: CARSLRLAGGKTQQFF.

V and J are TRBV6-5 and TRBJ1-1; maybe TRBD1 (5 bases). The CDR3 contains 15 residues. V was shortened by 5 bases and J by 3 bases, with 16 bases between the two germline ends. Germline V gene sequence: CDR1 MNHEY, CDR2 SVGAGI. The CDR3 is CASSPQGREDTEAFF. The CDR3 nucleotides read TGTGCCAGCAGTCCTCAGGGAAGGGAGGACACTGAAGCTTTCTTT.

CDR3 DNA: TGTGCCAGCAGCCTGAGCAGGGGAGGGAGGGAGACTGAAGCTTTCTTT. Encoded protein: CASSLSRGGRETEAFF. This sequence joins TRBV9 and TRBJ1-1; a possible D gene is TRBD1 (6 bases). From germline, CDR1 is SGDLS and CDR2 YYNGEE. This CDR3 has 16 amino acids. V was pared by 4 bases and J by 5 bases, with 21 bases between.

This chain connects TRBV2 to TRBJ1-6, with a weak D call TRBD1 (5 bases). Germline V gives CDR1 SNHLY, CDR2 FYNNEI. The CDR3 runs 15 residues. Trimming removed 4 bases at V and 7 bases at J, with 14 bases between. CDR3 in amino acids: CASSVGAPLNSPLHF. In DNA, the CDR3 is TGTGCCAGCAGTGTAGGGGCGCCTCTAAATTCACCCCTCCACTTT.

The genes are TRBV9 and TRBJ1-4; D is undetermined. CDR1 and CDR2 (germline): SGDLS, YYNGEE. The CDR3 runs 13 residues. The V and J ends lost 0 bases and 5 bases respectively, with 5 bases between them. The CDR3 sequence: CASSVDGNEKLFF. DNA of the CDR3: TGTGCCAGCAGCGTAGACGGGAATGAAAAACTGTTTTTT.

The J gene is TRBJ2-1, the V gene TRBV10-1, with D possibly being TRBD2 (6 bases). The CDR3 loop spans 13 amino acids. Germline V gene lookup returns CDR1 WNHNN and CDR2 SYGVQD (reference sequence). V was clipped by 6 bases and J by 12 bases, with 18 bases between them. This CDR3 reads CASSDGTPPRQFF. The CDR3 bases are TGCGCCAGCAGCGACGGGACTCCGCCAAGGCAGTTCTTC.